What follows are 16 T cell receptor beta chains derived from one specimen sequenced in a study of identical twins. Via MiXCR, TCRdb re-called the 5' RACE reads, giving one row per CDR3 protein. The sample lists about 480,000 distinct CDR3 sequences; 14% were seen once. In addition, the sample was reused for a study of yellow fever vaccine responses in identical twins.

Sequencing input: CD4+ T cells sorted from blood. The receptors were gathered from a woman aged 18-30 years in good health.

This clonotype turned up a few times. The rearrangement joins TRBV5-1 to TRBJ2-5; 7 positions match TRBD2. The CDR3 extends over 14 amino acids. V was pared by 4 bases and J by 4 bases, with 7 bases of the junction left unmatched. Germline CDR1 and CDR2: SGHRS and YFSETQ. The CDR3 region has the DNA TGCGCCAGCAGCCCTGGCGGGGGATCAGAGACCCAGTACTTC. This encodes CASSPGGGSETQYF.

The chain joins TRBV11-2 to TRBJ2-7; D is unresolved. V was pared by 6 bases and J by 1 base, with 10 bases between. The CDR3 runs 13 residues. CDR1 is SGHAT, CDR2 FQNNGV, per germline. This chain's CDR3 is CASRKVTSYEQYF. The CDR3 nucleotides are TGTGCCAGCAGAAAAGTGACTTCCTACGAGCAGTACTTC.

This clonotype came up a few times. The chain combines TRBV29-1 with TRBJ1-4, with TRBD1 as a possible D gene (5 bases). The CDR3 is 13 residues long. The V gene lost 7 bases and the J gene lost 7 bases, with 16 bases spanning the gap. Germline values: CDR1 SQVTM, CDR2 ANQGSEA. CDR3 coding DNA: TGCAGCGCCAACACAGGAGCGACTGAAAAACTGTTTTTT. Translation: CSANTGATEKLFF.

The chain combines TRBV20-1 with TRBJ2-7; the D is unclear. The V gene lost 3 bases and the J gene lost 1 base, with 7 bases spanning the gap. Per germline, CDR1 DFQATT and CDR2 SNEGSKA (reference sequence). The CDR3 length is 12 residues. The CDR3 region has the DNA TGCAGTGCTAGCAGTGGGTCCTACGAGCAGTACTTC. This codes for CSASSGSYEQYF.

The chain is built from TRBV29-1 and TRBJ2-6; the D is unclear. Germline CDR1 and CDR2: SQVTM and ANQGSEA. There are 13 residues in the CDR3. V lost 7 bases and J 0 bases, leaving 7 bases between the germline ends. The CDR3, as DNA: TGCAGCGGGCTGGACTCTGGGGCCAACGTCCTGACTTTC. It translates to CSGLDSGANVLTF.

This clonotype was found many times. V usage is TRBV12-3 or TRBV12-4 and J usage is TRBJ2-3; 7 bases align to TRBD2. V trimming: 3 bases; J trimming: 3 bases; junction bases outside the gene matches: 9. The CDR3 loop spans 16 amino acids. CDR3 in amino acids: CASSFFREDGTDTQYF. The CDR3 DNA reads TGTGCCAGCAGTTTCTTCCGGGAGGATGGGACAGATACGCAGTATTTT.

The sample holds a few counts of this clonotype. The rearrangement uses TRBV6-1 and TRBJ2-3; possibly TRBD1 or TRBD2 for D (5 bases each). V gave up 5 bases and J gave up 8 bases, with 23 bases separating them. Germline V gene lookup returns CDR1 MNHNS and CDR2 SASEGT. The CDR3 spans 16 residues. CDR3 sequence: CASSRPGTTLGATQYF. The CDR3 nucleotides read TGTGCCAGCAGTCGCCCCGGGACCACCCTTGGGGCTACGCAGTATTTT.

V gene TRBV11-3 combines with J gene TRBJ2-3; 8 bases map to TRBD1. Trimming at V came to 5 bases and at J to 1 base, leaving 8 bases not matched to a gene. From germline, CDR1 is SGHNT and CDR2 YENEEA. CDR3 length: 16 amino acids. The CDR3 is CASSIRQGPGTDTQYF. In nucleotides, the CDR3 is TGTGCCAGCAGCATCAGACAGGGGCCGGGCACAGATACGCAGTATTTT.

This clonotype was counted at least ten times. V gene TRBV12-3 or TRBV12-4 combines with J gene TRBJ2-3; 8 positions match TRBD1. Unmatched junction bases numbered 5, after V lost 6 bases and J lost 0 bases. The CDR3 totals 15 residues. CDR3 in DNA: TGTGCCAGCAGCCCGGGACAGGTTAGCACAGATACGCAGTATTTT. Protein sequence: CASSPGQVSTDTQYF.

This clonotype has a count of ten or more. The V call is TRBV5-1, the J call TRBJ2-2; 8 bases match TRBD2. The germline CDR1 and CDR2 sequences are SGHRS and YFSETQ. V was pared by 0 bases and J by 10 bases, with 8 bases of the junction left unmatched. The CDR3 length is 15 residues. The CDR3 is CASSLAHTSGAELFF. DNA for the CDR3: TGCGCCAGCAGCTTGGCCCACACTAGCGGCGCGGAGCTGTTTTTT.

This clonotype was seen repeatedly, ten times or more. The chain has TRBV3-1 and TRBJ2-2; no clear D gene. The germline V gene has CDR1 LGHDT and CDR2 YNNKEL (reference sequence). V was pared by 4 bases and J by 4 bases, with 7 bases between. The CDR3 is 13 amino acids. The CDR3 protein is CASSPRSTGELFF. For the CDR3, the DNA is TGTGCCAGCAGCCCTCGTAGCACCGGGGAGCTGTTTTTT.

This clonotype was counted many times. J is TRBJ2-2 and V is TRBV12-3 or TRBV12-4; 14 bases are shared with TRBD2. Unmatched junction bases numbered 7, after V lost 1 base and J lost 12 bases. CDR3 length: 16 residues. The CDR3 sequence: CASSLGDRTSGRKLFF. CDR3 nucleotides: TGTGCCAGCAGTTTAGGAGACCGGACTAGCGGGAGGAAGCTGTTTTTT.

This clonotype was detected a few times. This chain links TRBV29-1 with TRBJ1-2; TRBD1 is a possible D gene (5 bases). CDR3 length: 14 amino acids. Trimming stripped 0 bases from V and 4 bases from J, with 12 bases between. CDR1 is SQVTM, CDR2 ANQGSEA, per germline. CDR3 sequence: CSVEDLRQTYGYTF. The CDR3 coding sequence is TGCAGCGTTGAAGATCTTCGACAGACCTATGGCTACACCTTC.

There are many counts of this clonotype. This sequence joins TRBV6-1 and TRBJ2-7, with 10 bases identical to TRBD1. V lost 6 bases, J lost 1 base, and 3 bases stayed unmatched. CDR1 is MNHNS and CDR2 is SASEGT in the germline V gene. The CDR3 is made up of 14 amino acids. CDR3 amino acids: CASSRTGGSYEQYF. CDR3 sequence (DNA): TGTGCCAGCAGCCGGACAGGGGGGTCCTACGAGCAGTACTTC.

This chain connects TRBV7-9 to TRBJ1-4; 8 bases agree with TRBD1. This CDR3 has 16 residues. Trimming cost V 4 bases and J 7 bases; bases outside gene matches: 11. In germline, CDR1 is SEHNR, CDR2 FQNEAQ (reference sequence). CDR3 in amino acids: CASSSTPTGVREKLFF. DNA of the CDR3: TGTGCCAGCAGCTCAACCCCGACAGGGGTACGTGAAAAACTGTTTTTT.

The table lists this clonotype with many counts. The V and J genes are TRBV29-1 and TRBJ2-1; 15 bases align to TRBD2. The CDR3 covers 15 residues. Germline V gene sequence: CDR1 SQVTM, CDR2 ANQGSEA. The J segment lost 4 bases and the V segment lost 6 bases, leaving 4 bases of the junction unmatched. CDR3 nucleotides: TGCAGCGTGGACGGGACTAGCGGGAGGTACAATGAGCAGTTCTTC. This sequence encodes CSVDGTSGRYNEQFF.